This TCR beta chain is from a study of T-cell memory formation after mild COVID-19. About the study: Clusters of TCRs were largely donor specific.

Study results and caveats: CD4+ contracting clones were mainly CM and EM; CD8+ ones, EMRA.

TCRdb used MiXCR to reprocess the 5' RACE reads, holding one entry per CDR3 protein. The sample holds more than 350,000 distinct CDR3 sequences, roughly 20% seen once. This clonotype was counted only a few times. Its cognate antigen is unknown. Losses at the gene ends were 5 bases for V and 7 bases for J; bases not matched to a gene: 1. The CDR3 runs 11 residues. The germline gives CDR1 DFQATT, CDR2 SNEGSKA (reference sequence). The sequencing input was PBMCs or a T cell subset sorted from them (not recorded which). The receptor was derived from an adult woman who had mild COVID-19 (a few samples of this study predate the infection). Cell type and time point are not known. The chain employs TRBV20-1 and TRBJ2-2; 7 nucleotides agree with TRBD1. The CDR3 is CSAGDSGELFF. CDR3 sequence (DNA): TGCAGTGCTGGGGACAGCGGGGAGCTGTTTTTT.